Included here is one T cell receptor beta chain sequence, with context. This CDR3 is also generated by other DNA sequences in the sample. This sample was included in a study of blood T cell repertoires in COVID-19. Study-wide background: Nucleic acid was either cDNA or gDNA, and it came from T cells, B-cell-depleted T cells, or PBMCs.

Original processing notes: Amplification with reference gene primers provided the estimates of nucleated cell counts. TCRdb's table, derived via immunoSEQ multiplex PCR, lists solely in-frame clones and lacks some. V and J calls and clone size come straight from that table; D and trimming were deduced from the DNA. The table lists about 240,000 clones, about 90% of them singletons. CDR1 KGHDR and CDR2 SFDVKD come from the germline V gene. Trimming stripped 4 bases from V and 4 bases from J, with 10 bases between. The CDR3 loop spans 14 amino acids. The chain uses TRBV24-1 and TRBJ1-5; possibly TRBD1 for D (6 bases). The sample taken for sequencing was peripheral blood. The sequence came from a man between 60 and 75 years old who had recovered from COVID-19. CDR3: CATSDPRGNQPQHF. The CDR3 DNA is TGTGCCACCAGTGACCCCAGGGGAAATCAGCCCCAGCATTTT.